This T cell receptor (beta chain) was profiled in a study of cytomegalovirus exposure and HLA in healthy donors. Study-level information: A later analysis reported the same platform for the 120 or so validation repertoires and the 666 first-cohort repertoires.

Study findings and constraints: Specificity for CMV antigens was confirmed in vitro for three of the CMV-associated chains.

Concerning this clone: The antigen remains undetermined.

Only in-frame clones appear in the TCRdb table, and some are missing; sequencing was by immunoSEQ multiplex PCR. The sample lists around 150,000 clones, 80% to 95% occurring once. The CDR3 has 17 amino acids. The germline V gene encodes CDR1 SGHRS and CDR2 YFSETQ. The V and J ends lost 0 bases and 1 base, in that order; junction bases with no gene match: 5. The receptor was derived from a man aged 18 to 30 in good health and CMV-seronegative. V gene TRBV5-1 combines with J gene TRBJ2-5; TRBD2 matches 11 bases. The source material was PBMCs. The CDR3 nucleotides read TGCGCCAGCAGCTTGGGACTAGCGGGACGTACCCAAGAGACCCAGTACTTC. Protein product: CASSLGLAGRTQETQYF. The variable domain in full, with the rest retrieved from reference TRBV5-1 and TRBJ2-5, is KAGVTQTPRYLIKTRGQQVTLSCSPISGHRSVSWYQQTPGQGLQFLFEYFSETQRNKGNFPGRFSGRQFSNSRSEMNVSTLELGDSALYLCASSLGLAGRTQETQYFGPGTRLLVL.